The 3 T cell receptor beta chains reported below all come from one sample, sequenced in a study of T cells in Graves' hyperthyroidism and ophthalmopathy. Authors of the study amplified TCR beta CDR3 regions from RNA transcripts. A first-round RT-PCR of the TCR CDR3 used the HTBI primer set. TCRdb analysed the multiplex PCR reads with MiXCR anew, one entry per CDR3 protein. The table lists about 210,000 distinct CDR3 sequences, about a sixth of them singletons, with approximately 50% in the top ten. The sample consisted of blood. The receptors were gathered from a man aged 45-60 years with Graves' hyperthyroidism.

The table lists this clonotype with many counts. The chain employs TRBV11-2 and TRBJ2-1; D remains unclear. This CDR3 spans 15 amino acids. Germline-derived CDR1 and CDR2 are SGHAT and FQNNGV. Trimming stripped 5 bases from V and 4 bases from J, with 15 bases between. Here the CDR3 DNA reads TGTGCCAGCAGCCAGCAGCATGGGGTTTACAATGAGCAGTTCTTC. It codes for CASSQQHGVYNEQFF.

This chain connects TRBV20-1 to TRBJ2-7; D uncertain. This CDR3 spans 16 amino acids. Germline V gene lookup returns CDR1 DFQATT and CDR2 SNEGSKA (reference sequence). V was shortened by 6 bases and J by 2 bases, with 23 bases between the two germline ends. The CDR3 reads CSAPDIVKSGPYEQYF. The CDR3 bases are TGCAGTGCCCCGGATATCGTAAAAAGTGGGCCCTACGAGCAGTACTTC.

This clonotype was recorded a few times. The rearrangement uses TRBV29-1 and TRBJ1-2; unclear D gene. Trimming removed 3 bases at V and 4 bases at J, with 6 bases between. Germline V gene sequence: CDR1 SQVTM, CDR2 ANQGSEA. The CDR3 contains 11 residues. The CDR3 DNA reads TGCAGCGTTGACGACGCCTATGGCTACACCTTC. Translation gives CSVDDAYGYTF.